One T cell receptor (beta chain) is described in this entry. Its specific antigen is unknown. Base quality data are lacking; no much larger clone is found one base away. These data are taken from a study of CD8 T cells in ankylosing spondylitis (dated by TCRdb to the late 2010s). General notes on the study: The study set out to find disease-linked TCR variants by profiling T cell receptor beta repertoires in ankylosing spondylitis patients and healthy donors. The whole study cohort included 90 to 120 healthy donors and roughly 24 ankylosing spondylitis patients. Peripheral blood was sampled, and synovial fluid was also collected from ankylosing spondylitis patients. Study-wide conclusions, independent of this receptor: A CD8+ phenotype was shown by the disease-linked clones, which were found at relatively low frequencies in peripheral blood. Some motif variants were previously reported in synovial fluid and blood of reactive arthritis patients, suggesting common disease-initiation mechanisms. According to the report, matched synovial fluid samples from ankylosing spondylitis patients were significantly enriched for the disease-linked clones. A TCR beta motif made up of about eight highly homologous amino acid variants appeared to be characteristic of blood from ankylosing spondylitis patients.

CDR1 and CDR2 are drawn from the germline V gene: MGHRA, YSYEKL. Trimming costs V 2 bases and J 2 bases, and their ends lie 13 bases apart. The CDR3 runs 15 residues from the cysteine to the phenylalanine. Of all the DNA, just the CDR3 is kept, 45 bases in frame from base 1. TCRdb records Illumina HiSeq 2500 as the sequencer. Quantitative 5'-RACE with molecular barcodes was used to prepare TCR beta libraries. The source study handled its data this way. Disease-linked TCR variants were identified with a new computational method built on a probabilistic model of VDJ rearrangement. TCRdb ran its own pipeline on the public reads, namely fastp trimming at Q25 and MiXCR clone calling, and kept in-frame beta chains. Rows are combined by CDR3 protein, so each entry shows the most common genes and DNA. The V and J calls follow TCRdb's processing rather than the paper's. This sample gives 200,000 to 250,000 distinct CDR3 sequences in total; 18% of them show up just once. The ten most abundant clones make up roughly 46% of the sample.

This receptor was taken from a male donor with ankylosing spondylitis. Sequenced material: blood, either unsorted or a sorted T cell fraction (not recorded which). The sequence is built from TRBV4-1 and TRBJ2-7, with a weak D call of TRBD2 (7 bases match). Read as DNA, the sequence is TGCGCCAGCAGCCAAAGCCGGGGGGCAACCTACGAGCAGTACTTC. This codes for CASSQSRGATYEQYF.